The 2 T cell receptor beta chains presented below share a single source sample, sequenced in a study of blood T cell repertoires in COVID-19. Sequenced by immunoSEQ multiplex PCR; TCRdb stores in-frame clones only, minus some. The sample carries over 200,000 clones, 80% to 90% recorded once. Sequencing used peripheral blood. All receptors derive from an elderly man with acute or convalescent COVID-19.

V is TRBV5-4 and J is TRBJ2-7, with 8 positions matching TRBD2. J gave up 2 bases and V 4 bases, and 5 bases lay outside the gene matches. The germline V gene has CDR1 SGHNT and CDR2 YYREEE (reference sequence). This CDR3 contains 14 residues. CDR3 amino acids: CASSRAGGAYEQYF. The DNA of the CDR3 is TGTGCCAGCAGCCGCGCCGGGGGGGCCTACGAGCAGTACTTC.

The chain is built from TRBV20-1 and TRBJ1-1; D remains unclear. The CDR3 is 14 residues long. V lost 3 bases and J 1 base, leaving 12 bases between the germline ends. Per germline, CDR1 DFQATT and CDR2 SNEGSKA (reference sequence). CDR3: CSASPALGNTEAFF. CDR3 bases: TGCAGTGCTAGTCCTGCTCTCGGGAACACTGAAGCTTTCTTT.